The clone carrying this T cell receptor beta chain was recorded at least ten times. Its antigen is still unknown. CDR1 and CDR2 from the germline V gene are SGHAT and FQNNGV. This CDR3 spans 16 amino acids. The V end was cut by 3 bases, the J end by 4 bases, with 17 bases between. These data come from a study of T cells after yellow fever vaccination. The wider study: In the case of low-cell-number fractions, SMART-Seq v4 Ultra Low Input was used for preparation. Study-wide findings and caveats: Contaminating bulk clonotypes could be abundant in FACS-sorted repertoires. Primary-vaccination clones mostly resurfaced post-booster (96% CD4, more than 85% CD8).

For TCR, cDNA came from 5'RACE template switching, which added a universal primer site and UMIs. TCRdb re-analysed the 5' RACE reads in MiXCR, keeping a single row per CDR3 protein. The sample lists some 70,000 distinct CDR3 sequences, under 8% occurring once. The chain joins TRBV11-2 to TRBJ2-3, with D tentatively TRBD2 (6 bases). Here the sequenced sample was CD8+ T cells sorted from PBMCs, taken approximately 47 days after the first yellow fever vaccination. This TCR was sampled from a man between 18 and 35 years old who received the YFV17D yellow fever vaccine. DNA for the CDR3: TGTGCCAGCAGCTTGGCGGGACCAGGGTTCGCAGATACGCAGTATTTT. It translates to CASSLAGPGFADTQYF.